The T cell receptor beta chain described here comes from a study of blood T cells in healthy people across ages. Findings and limits, study-wide: Total diversity from one million sequenced T cells was likely underestimated.

The authors ran a second PCR of roughly 6 to 11 cycles using a sample-barcoded 5' primer and a J-beta primer mix. Using its own MiXCR run on the 5' RACE reads, TCRdb lists one record per CDR3 protein. Seen here are hundreds of thousands of distinct CDR3 sequences, 56% observed once, and the top ten hold about a quarter. The CDR3 contains 15 residues. V lost 3 bases and J lost 5; bases outside the gene matches: 3. The germline gives CDR1 SGDLS, CDR2 YYNGEE. The sample holds a few counts of this clonotype. The antigen remains undetermined. The source of this sequence is a man in his forties in good health. This chain joins TRBV9 and TRBJ2-1; 12 nucleotides align to TRBD2. Sequencing input: blood. The CDR3 DNA is TGTGCCAGCAGCGCTAGCGGGGGGGGCAACAATGAGCAGTTCTTC. Translated: CASSASGGGNNEQFF.